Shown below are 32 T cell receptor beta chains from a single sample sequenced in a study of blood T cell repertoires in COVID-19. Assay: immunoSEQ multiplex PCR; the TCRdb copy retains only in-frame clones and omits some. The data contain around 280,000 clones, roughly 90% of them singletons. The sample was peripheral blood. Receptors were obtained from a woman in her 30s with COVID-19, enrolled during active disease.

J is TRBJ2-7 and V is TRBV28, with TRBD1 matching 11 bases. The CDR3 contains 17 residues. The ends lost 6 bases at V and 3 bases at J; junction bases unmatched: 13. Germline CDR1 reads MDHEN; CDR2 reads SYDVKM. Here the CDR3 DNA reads TGTGCCAGCAGGGGGACAGGGGGTCTAGCGGAGGGCTACGAGCAGTACTTC. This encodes CASRGTGGLAEGYEQYF.

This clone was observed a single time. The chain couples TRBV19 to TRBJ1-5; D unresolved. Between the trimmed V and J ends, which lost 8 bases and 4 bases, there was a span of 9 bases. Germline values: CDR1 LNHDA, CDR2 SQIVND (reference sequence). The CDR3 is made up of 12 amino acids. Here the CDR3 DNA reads TGTGCCAGTCCTGGGCTAAATCAGCCCCAGCATTTT. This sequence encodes CASPGLNQPQHF.

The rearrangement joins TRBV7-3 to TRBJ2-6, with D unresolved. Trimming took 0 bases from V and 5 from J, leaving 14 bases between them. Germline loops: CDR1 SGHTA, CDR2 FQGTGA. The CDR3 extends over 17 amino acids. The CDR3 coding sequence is TGTGCCAGCAGCTTAACCGCTCCGGGTCCCTGGGCCAACGTCCTGACTTTC. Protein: CASSLTAPGPWANVLTF.

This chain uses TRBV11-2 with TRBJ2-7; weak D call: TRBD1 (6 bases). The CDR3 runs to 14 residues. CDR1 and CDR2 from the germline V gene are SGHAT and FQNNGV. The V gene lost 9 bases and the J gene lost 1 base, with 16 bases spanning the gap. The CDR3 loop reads CASRVQGSSYEQYF. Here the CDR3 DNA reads TGTGCCAGTCGGGTACAGGGTTCGTCCTACGAGCAGTACTTC.

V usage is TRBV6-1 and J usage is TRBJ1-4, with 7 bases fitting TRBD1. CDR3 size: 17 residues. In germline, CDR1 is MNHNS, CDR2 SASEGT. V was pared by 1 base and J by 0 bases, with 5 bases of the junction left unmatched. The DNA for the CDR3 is TGTGCCAGCAGTGAAGGCCCGGGACAGACAACTAATGAAAAACTGTTTTTT. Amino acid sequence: CASSEGPGQTTNEKLFF.

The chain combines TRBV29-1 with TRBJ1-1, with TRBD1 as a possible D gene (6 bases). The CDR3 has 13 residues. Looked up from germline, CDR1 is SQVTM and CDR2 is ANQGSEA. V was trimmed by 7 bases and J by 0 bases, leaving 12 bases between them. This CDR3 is CSAVGHLNTEAFF. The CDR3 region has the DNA TGCAGCGCCGTGGGACACTTGAACACTGAAGCTTTCTTT.

In DNA form, the CDR3 reads TGTGCCAGCAGTGACGCTGGAGCGGAGGGAAACACTGAAGCTTTCTTT. Translating gives CASSDAGAEGNTEAFF. This sequence joins TRBV6-4 and TRBJ1-1; D is ambiguous. The V gene lost 2 bases and the J gene lost 2 bases, with 15 bases spanning the gap. The CDR3 is made up of 16 amino acids. Germline CDR1 is MRHNA and CDR2 is SNTAGT.

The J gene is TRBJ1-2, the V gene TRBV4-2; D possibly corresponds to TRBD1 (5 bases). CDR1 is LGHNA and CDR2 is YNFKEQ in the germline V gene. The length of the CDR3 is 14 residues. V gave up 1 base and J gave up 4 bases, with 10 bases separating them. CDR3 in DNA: TGTGCCAGCAGCCAAGCAGGGTCTGGCTATGGCTACACCTTC. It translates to CASSQAGSGYGYTF.

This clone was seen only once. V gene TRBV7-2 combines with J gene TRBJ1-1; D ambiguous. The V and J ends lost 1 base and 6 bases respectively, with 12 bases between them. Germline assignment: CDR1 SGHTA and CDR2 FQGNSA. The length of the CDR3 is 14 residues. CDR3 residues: CASSLEELRAEAFF. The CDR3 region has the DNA TGTGCCAGCAGCTTAGAGGAGCTGAGGGCTGAAGCTTTCTTT. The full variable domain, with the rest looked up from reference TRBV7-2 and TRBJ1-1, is GAGVSQSPSNKVTEKGKDVELRCDPISGHTALYWYRQSLGQGLEFLIYFQGNSAPDKSGLPSDRFSAERTGGSVSTLTIQRTQQEDSAVYLCASSLEELRAEAFFGQGTRLTVV.

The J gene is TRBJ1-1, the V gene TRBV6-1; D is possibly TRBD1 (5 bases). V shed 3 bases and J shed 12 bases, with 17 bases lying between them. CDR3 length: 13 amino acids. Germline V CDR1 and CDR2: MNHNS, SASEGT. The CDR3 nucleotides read TGTGCCAGCAGTGAGCTGTTTCAGGGAGGGCCTTTCTTT. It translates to CASSELFQGGPFF.

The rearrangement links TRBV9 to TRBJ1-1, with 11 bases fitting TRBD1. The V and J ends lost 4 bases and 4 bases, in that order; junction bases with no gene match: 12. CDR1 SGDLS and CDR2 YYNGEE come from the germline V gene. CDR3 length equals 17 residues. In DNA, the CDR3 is TGTGCCAGCAGCCCCGGGATGAGGACAGGGGGCCGCACTGAAGCTTTCTTT. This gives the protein CASSPGMRTGGRTEAFF.

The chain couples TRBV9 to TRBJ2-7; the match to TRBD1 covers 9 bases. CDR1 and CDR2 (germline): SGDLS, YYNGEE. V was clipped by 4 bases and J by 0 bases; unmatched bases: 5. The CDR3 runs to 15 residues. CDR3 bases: TGTGCCAGCAGCCTTGGACAGGGGAGCTCCTACGAGCAGTACTTC. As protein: CASSLGQGSSYEQYF.

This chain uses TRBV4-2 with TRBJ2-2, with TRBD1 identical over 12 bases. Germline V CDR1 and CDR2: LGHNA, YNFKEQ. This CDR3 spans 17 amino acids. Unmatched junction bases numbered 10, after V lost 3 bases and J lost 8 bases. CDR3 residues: CASSQGGPGQGAGELFF. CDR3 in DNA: TGTGCCAGCAGCCAGGGCGGTCCGGGACAGGGGGCTGGGGAGCTGTTTTTT.

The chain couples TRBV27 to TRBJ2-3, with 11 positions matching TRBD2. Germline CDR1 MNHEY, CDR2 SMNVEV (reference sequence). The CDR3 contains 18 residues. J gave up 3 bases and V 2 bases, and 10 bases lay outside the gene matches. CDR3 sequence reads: CASSLKGRLAGGTDTQYF. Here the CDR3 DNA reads TGTGCCAGCAGTTTAAAGGGGAGGCTAGCGGGAGGTACAGATACGCAGTATTTT.

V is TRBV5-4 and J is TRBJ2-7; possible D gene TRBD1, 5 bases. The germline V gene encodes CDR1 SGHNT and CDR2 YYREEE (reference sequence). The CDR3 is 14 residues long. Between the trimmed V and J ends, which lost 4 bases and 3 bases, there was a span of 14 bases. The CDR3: CASSHPLQGYEQYF. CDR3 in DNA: TGTGCCAGCAGCCACCCGTTGCAGGGCTACGAGCAGTACTTC.

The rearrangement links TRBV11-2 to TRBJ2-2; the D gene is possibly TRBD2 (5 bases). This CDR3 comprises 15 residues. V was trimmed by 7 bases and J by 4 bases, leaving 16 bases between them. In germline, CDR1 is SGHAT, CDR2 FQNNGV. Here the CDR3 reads CASTRGRSGTGELFF. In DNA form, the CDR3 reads TGTGCCAGCACCCGAGGGCGGAGCGGCACCGGGGAGCTGTTTTTT.

The CDR3: CASSLGHSSYEQYF. In nucleotides, the CDR3 is TGTGCCAGCAGCTTAGGTCACAGCTCCTACGAGCAGTACTTC. This rearrangement joins TRBV7-9 to TRBJ2-7; D remains unclear. The CDR3 consists of 14 residues. Trimming shortened V by 1 base and J by 0 bases, and 7 bases separated the two germline ends. The germline V gene has CDR1 SEHNR and CDR2 FQNEAQ (reference sequence).

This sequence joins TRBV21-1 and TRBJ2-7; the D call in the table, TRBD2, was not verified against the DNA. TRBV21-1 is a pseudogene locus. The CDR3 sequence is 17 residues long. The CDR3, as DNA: TGTGCCAGCAGCAAATTTTGGTCGTTCGGGGGGAGGTACGAGCAGTACTTC. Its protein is CASSKFWSFGGRYEQYF.

The CDR3 bases are TGTGCCAGCAGCCCCCGGGACACTTACGAGCAGTACTTC. Its translation is CASSPRDTYEQYF. The chain joins TRBV3-1 (or the pseudogene TRBV3-2) to TRBJ2-7; D might be TRBD1 (6 bases). The CDR3 totals 13 residues. Germline V CDR1 and CDR2: LGHDT, YNNKEL (reference sequence). Trimming shortened V by 4 bases and J by 4 bases, and 11 bases separated the two germline ends.

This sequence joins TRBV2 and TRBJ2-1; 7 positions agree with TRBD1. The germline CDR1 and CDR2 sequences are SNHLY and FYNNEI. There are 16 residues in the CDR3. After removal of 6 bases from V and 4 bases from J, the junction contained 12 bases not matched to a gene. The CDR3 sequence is CASSGTVIRGYNEQFF. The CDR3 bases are TGTGCCAGCAGCGGGACAGTAATTCGAGGGTACAATGAGCAGTTCTTC.

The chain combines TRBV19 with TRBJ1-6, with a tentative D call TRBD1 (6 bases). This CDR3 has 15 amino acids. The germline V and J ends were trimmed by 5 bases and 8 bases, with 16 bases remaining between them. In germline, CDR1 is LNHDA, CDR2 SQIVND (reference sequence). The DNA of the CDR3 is TGTGCCAGTAGTCAGGCCAGGGGCAATTATTCACCCCTCCACTTT. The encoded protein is CASSQARGNYSPLHF.

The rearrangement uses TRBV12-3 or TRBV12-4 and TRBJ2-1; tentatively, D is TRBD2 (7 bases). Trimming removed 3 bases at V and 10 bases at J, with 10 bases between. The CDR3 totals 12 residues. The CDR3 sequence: CASSFGGAEQFF. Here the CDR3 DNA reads TGTGCCAGCAGTTTTGGGGGGGCCGAGCAGTTCTTC.

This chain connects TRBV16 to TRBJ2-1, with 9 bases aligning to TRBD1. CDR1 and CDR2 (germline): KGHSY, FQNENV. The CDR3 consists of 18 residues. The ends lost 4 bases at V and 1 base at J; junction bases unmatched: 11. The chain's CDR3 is CASSPQTGGSLSYNEQFF. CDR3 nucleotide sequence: TGTGCCAGCAGCCCCCAAACAGGGGGCTCCCTTTCCTACAATGAGCAGTTCTTC.

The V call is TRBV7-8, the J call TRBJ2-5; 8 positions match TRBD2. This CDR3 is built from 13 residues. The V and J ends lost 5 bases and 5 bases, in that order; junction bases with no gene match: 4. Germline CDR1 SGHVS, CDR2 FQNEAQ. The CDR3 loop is CASSPGLGETQYF. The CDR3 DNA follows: TGTGCCAGCAGCCCGGGACTAGGGGAGACCCAGTACTTC.

Written as DNA, the CDR3 is TGTGCCACCAGCAGAGATAGCGGGAGGGGCGAGACCCAGTACTTC. Encoded protein: CATSRDSGRGETQYF. The rearrangement uses TRBV15 and TRBJ2-5; 11 bases agree with TRBD2. This CDR3 contains 15 residues. Germline lookup yields CDR1 LNHNV and CDR2 YYDKDF (reference sequence). With V trimmed by 0 bases and J by 5 bases, 2 bases remained unmatched.

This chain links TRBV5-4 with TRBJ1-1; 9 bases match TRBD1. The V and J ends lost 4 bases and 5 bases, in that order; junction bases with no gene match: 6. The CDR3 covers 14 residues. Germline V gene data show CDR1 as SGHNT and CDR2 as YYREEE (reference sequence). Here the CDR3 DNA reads TGTGCCAGCAGCCAAGGACAGGGGAGAACTGAAGCTTTCTTT. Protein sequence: CASSQGQGRTEAFF.

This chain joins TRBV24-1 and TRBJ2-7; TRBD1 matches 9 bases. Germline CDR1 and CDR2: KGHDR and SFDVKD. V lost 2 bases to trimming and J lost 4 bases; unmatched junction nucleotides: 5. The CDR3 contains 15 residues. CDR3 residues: CATSDSGQGRYEQYF. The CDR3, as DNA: TGTGCCACCAGTGATTCGGGACAGGGAAGGTACGAGCAGTACTTC.

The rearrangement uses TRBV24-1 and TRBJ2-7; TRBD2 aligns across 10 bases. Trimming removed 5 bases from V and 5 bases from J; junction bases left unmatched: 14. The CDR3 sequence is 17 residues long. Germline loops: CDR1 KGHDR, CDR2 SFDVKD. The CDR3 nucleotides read TGTGCCACCAGTGGTCAGGGGGTAGCGGGAGGCCGGCACGAGCAGTACTTC. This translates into CATSGQGVAGGRHEQYF.

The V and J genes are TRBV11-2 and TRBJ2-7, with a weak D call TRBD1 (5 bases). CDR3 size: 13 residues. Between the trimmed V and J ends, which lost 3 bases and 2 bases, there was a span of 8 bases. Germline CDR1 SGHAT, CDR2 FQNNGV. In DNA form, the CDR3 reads TGTGCCAGCAGCTTCCCAGGGACCTACGAGCAGTACTTC. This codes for CASSFPGTYEQYF.

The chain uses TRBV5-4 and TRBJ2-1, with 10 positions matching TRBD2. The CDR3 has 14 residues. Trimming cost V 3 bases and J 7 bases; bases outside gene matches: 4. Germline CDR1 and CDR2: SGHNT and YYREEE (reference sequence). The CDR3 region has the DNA TGTGCCAGCAGCTCCCCTAGCGGGAGTAATGAGCAGTTCTTC. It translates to CASSSPSGSNEQFF.

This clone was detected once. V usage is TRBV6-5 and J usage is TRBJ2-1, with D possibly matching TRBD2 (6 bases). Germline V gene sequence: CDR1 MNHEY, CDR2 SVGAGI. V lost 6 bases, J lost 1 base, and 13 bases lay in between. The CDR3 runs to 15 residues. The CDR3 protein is CASSRGGTSYNEQFF. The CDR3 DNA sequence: TGTGCCAGCAGCCGGGGAGGTACATCCTACAATGAGCAGTTCTTC.

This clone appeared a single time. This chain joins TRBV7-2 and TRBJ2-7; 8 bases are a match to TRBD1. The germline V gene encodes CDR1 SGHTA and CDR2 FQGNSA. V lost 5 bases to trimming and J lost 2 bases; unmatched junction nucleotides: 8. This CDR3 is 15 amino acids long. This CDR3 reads CASSLRQGPTYEQYF. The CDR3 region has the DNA TGTGCCAGCAGCCTCCGACAGGGGCCTACCTACGAGCAGTACTTC.